The 9 T cell receptor beta chains below come from one sample, sequenced in a study of neurological immune-mediated disorders. TCRdb redid the calling of the 5' RACE reads with MiXCR, one entry per CDR3 protein. The sample has 35,000 or so distinct CDR3 sequences, 3.2% seen once. Time point meaning: longitudinal time-point 1 (baseline). Sequenced: PBMCs. Source of these receptors: an older woman with multiple sclerosis.

This clonotype was detected ten times or more. The CDR3 DNA sequence: TGTGCCAGCAGCGGGGCGGGGGGGAAACTGTTTTTT. Residues: CASSGAGGKLFF. The gene calls are TRBV9 and TRBJ1-4; TRBD1 might be the D (5 bases). This CDR3 has 12 amino acids. Germline V CDR1 and CDR2: SGDLS, YYNGEE. The V gene lost 3 bases and the J gene lost 11 bases, with 11 bases spanning the gap.

To note about this clonotype: Since a much larger clone is just one base distant, this may be a read error. This chain joins TRBV20-1 and TRBJ1-2, with 8 nucleotides matching TRBD1. V trimming: 7 bases; J trimming: 2 bases; junction bases outside the gene matches: 9. Germline V gene data show CDR1 as DFQATT and CDR2 as SNEGSKA (reference sequence). The CDR3 runs 14 residues. The CDR3 spells CSVTTRTGNYGYTF. The CDR3 DNA is TGCAGTGTCACAACCCGGACAGGGAACTATGGCTACACCTTC.

This clonotype occurred many times. The V call is TRBV27, the J call TRBJ1-2; D is perhaps TRBD1 (5 bases). This CDR3 has 15 residues. V dropped 5 bases and J dropped 6 bases, with 19 bases sitting between them. Germline V gives CDR1 MNHEY, CDR2 SMNVEV (reference sequence). CDR3 sequence (DNA): TGTGCCAGCAGTATCCCGGGGGGAGGACCTGATGGCTACACCTTC. Protein: CASSIPGGGPDGYTF.

This clonotype was counted ten times or more. The chain carries TRBV5-5 and TRBJ1-2, with D unresolved. Trimming stripped 0 bases from V and 4 bases from J, with 13 bases between. The length of the CDR3 is 15 residues. The V gene's germline CDR1 is SGHKS and CDR2 YYEKEE (reference sequence). CDR3 in DNA: TGTGCCAGCAGCTTGGCCCTGGGAAGCGGCTATGGCTACACCTTC. Encoded protein: CASSLALGSGYGYTF.

Ten or more counts support this clonotype. The chain combines TRBV7-6 with TRBJ2-1, with D unclear. This CDR3 has 14 amino acids. Germline lookup yields CDR1 SGHVS and CDR2 FNYEAQ. V was shortened by 1 base and J by 6 bases, with 10 bases between the two germline ends. CDR3 sequence: CASSLVQKGNEQFF. The CDR3 bases are TGTGCCAGCAGCTTAGTCCAGAAGGGCAATGAGCAGTTCTTC.

The J gene is TRBJ1-1, the V gene TRBV6-5; 8 bases are a match to TRBD1. V was pared by 6 bases and J by 10 bases, with 4 bases of the junction left unmatched. Germline lookup yields CDR1 MNHEY and CDR2 SVGAGI. The CDR3 runs to 11 residues. CDR3 in amino acids: CASRTQGGAFF. In DNA form, the CDR3 reads TGTGCCAGCAGGACACAGGGGGGAGCTTTCTTT.

This clonotype was counted at least ten times. This chain joins TRBV20-1 and TRBJ1-1; 7 bases line up with TRBD1. CDR3 length: 15 residues. Trimming cost V 3 bases and J 1 base; bases outside gene matches: 8. Per germline, CDR1 DFQATT and CDR2 SNEGSKA (reference sequence). In DNA form, the CDR3 reads TGCAGTGCTAGGGGACAGTCCAGGGGGAACACTGAAGCTTTCTTT. Translation: CSARGQSRGNTEAFF.

This clonotype occurred many times. The chain employs TRBV5-6 and TRBJ1-2; D is perhaps TRBD1 (5 bases). Germline CDR1 reads SGHDT; CDR2 reads YYEEEE. Trimming shortened V by 4 bases and J by 9 bases, and 16 bases separated the two germline ends. This CDR3 is built from 13 residues. The CDR3 DNA follows: TGTGCCAGCAGCCTTACCGGGACCGGCAGCTACACCTTC. Its protein is CASSLTGTGSYTF.

This clonotype was seen ten or more times. The rearrangement uses TRBV5-1 and TRBJ1-6; D may be TRBD1 (5 bases). The ends were cut back, 4 bases at V and 4 bases at J, with 18 bases in the middle. Germline V gene sequence: CDR1 SGHRS, CDR2 YFSETQ. This CDR3 is built from 17 residues. The CDR3 DNA follows: TGCGCCAGCAGCCCCGGGACGGTTGCCTCATATAATTCACCCCTCCACTTT. It is translated as CASSPGTVASYNSPLHF.